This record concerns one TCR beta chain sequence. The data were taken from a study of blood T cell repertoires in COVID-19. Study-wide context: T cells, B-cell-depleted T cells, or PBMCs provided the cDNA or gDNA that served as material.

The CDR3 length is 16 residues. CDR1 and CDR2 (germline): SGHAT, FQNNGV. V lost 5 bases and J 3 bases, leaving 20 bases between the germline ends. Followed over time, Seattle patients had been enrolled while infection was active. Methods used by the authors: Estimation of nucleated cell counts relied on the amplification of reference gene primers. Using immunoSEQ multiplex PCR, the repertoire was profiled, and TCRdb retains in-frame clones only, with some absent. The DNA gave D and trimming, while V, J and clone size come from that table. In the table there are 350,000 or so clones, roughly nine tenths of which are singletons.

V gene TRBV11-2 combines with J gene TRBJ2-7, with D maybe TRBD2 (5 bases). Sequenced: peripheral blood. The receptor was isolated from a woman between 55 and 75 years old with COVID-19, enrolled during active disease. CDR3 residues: CASSLVGAQSLYEQYF. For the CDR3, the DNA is TGTGCCAGCAGCCTGGTGGGAGCCCAGAGCCTCTACGAGCAGTACTTC.